The T cell receptor (beta chain) under discussion was sequenced for a study of neoadjuvant anti-PD-1 for oral cavity cancer (dated by TCRdb to the early 2020s). About the study as a whole: Before curative-intent surgical resection, most patients were given three to four biweekly doses of nivolumab at 3 mg/kg. Under RECIST 1.1, patients with complete response, partial response or stable disease were classed as responders, and patients with progression were classed as non-responders. A fourth nivolumab dose was given around day 43 to patients without progression, and definitive surgical resection was performed in those patients on days 50-56. An approximately 33% response rate was observed in the parent correlative cohort, in which more than ten patients were included.

Comments on this clone: Its antigen has not been determined. No quality values exist for individual bases; no much larger clone is one base distant.

Broader findings and caveats from the paper: Higher pretreatment blood TCRbeta clonality and lower post-treatment tumor TCRbeta clonality were correlated with higher pretreatment blood Treg/Th17 ratios. Within PBMCs, T cell clonality (Gini index) was significantly higher in non-responders than responders after neoadjuvant nivolumab. Only three patients per response group were included in the TCR analyses, and larger cohorts for validation were called for by the authors.

For deep sequencing, PBMC libraries mostly used approximately 500 ng of input genomic DNA, with six replicates for each sample. Following the manufacturer's instructions, the team built TCRbeta libraries using the immunoSEQ hsTCRbeta kit. The finished libraries were brought together in one pool at approximately 3.1 nM, which was then read using an Illumina NovaSeq 6000 S4 flow cell. As for how the authors treated the data: Raw data preprocessing and quality control were performed with the immunoSEQ Analyzer. The analysis was restricted to productive rearrangements, with each unique CDR3 amino acid sequence defining a clonotype. Repertoire clonality was estimated as the Gini-Simpson index, which was calculated using the R package tcR. Student's t test was used to compare Gini indices, and Pearson correlation was used to assess associations with tumor size change. TCRdb holds this immuneACCESS table with in-frame rearrangements only. Some clones are missing; in checked studies, unresolved V genes explain under half, and the rest has no known cause. The V and J calls and clone size are taken from that table; D and trimming were inferred from the DNA. The sample table contains over 7,000 clones; only one count was recorded for less than 85% of them. Of the sample, about 3.4% falls within the top ten clones.

The CDR3 runs 14 amino acids, cysteine and phenylalanine included. The CDR3 DNA has 42 bases and is translated from base 1. V lost 0 bases and J lost 6 bases; the stretch between them is 12 bases long. Sequences SGHRS (CDR1) and YFSETQ (CDR2) are obtained from the germline V gene. In the paper's terms, the time point label means: before neoadjuvant nivolumab. None of the patients had received prior systemic or radiation treatment, and all were newly diagnosed with stage II-IVA oral cavity squamous cell carcinoma. The cohort was made up of patients with locally advanced, HPV-negative oral cavity squamous cell carcinoma. No culture maintenance or expansion was done, as the peripheral blood mononuclear cells went straight to analysis. Samples were obtained from a longitudinal correlative study of a single-arm phase II trial of neoadjuvant nivolumab in oral cavity squamous cell carcinoma. Subject-matched pre- and post-treatment PBMCs and tumors from three responders and three non-responders underwent genomic DNA-based TCRbeta sequencing. Peripheral blood mononuclear cells were drawn once before nivolumab treatment and a second time after treatment, when surgery took place. Genomic DNA was isolated from PBMCs using the Maxwell RSC DNA from Cells kit.

Material: PBMCs, obtained before nivolumab (anti-PD-1) treatment. The receptor's source is a person aged 40 to 85 with oral cavity squamous cell carcinoma. This receptor chain uses TRBV5-1 and TRBJ1-1, with the D gene not clear enough to name. The nucleotide sequence reads TGCGCCAGCAGCTTGGCCGCGAAAGGGCCTGAAGCTTTCTTT. It specifies CASSLAAKGPEAFF.